In its sample, the clone carrying this T cell receptor beta chain was seen a few times. CD8+CD57+ cell expansion, shown by flow cytometry, had occurred in the patients selected for sequencing. By the time of blood sampling, patients had still received no therapy. This entry comes from a study of CD8+CD57+ T cells in acquired aplastic anemia. Investigators profiled TCR beta VDJ and CDR3 from genomic DNA template. MiXCR, applied by TCRdb to the reads, yields one record per CDR3 protein. Altogether 50,000 to 65,000 distinct CDR3 sequences are present, roughly three fifths being singletons, with the ten largest covering about 16%. From germline, CDR1 is LNHNV and CDR2 YYDKDF (reference sequence). The J segment lost 5 bases and the V segment lost 8 bases, leaving 8 bases of the junction unmatched. This CDR3 comprises 13 residues.

V gene TRBV15 combines with J gene TRBJ2-7, with TRBD2 identical over 8 bases. Sequenced input: sorted CD4+, CD8+, or CD8+CD57+ T cells (not recorded which) from PBMCs. This TCR was recovered from a human donor with aplastic anemia. The CDR3 protein is CATQREGGDEQYF. The CDR3 DNA is TGTGCCACCCAACGGGAGGGGGGTGACGAGCAGTACTTC.